One TCR beta chain is described in this entry. The antigen is unknown. These data come from a study of T-cell memory formation after mild COVID-19. Libraries for TCRalpha and TCRbeta carried sample barcodes and unique molecular identifiers via 5'RACE. TCRdb reanalysed the 5' RACE reads using MiXCR and keeps one entry per CDR3 protein. This table holds approximately 240,000 distinct CDR3 sequences, about 15% found once. Deletions cut 3 bases from V and 3 bases from J, with 11 bases between. The CDR3 spans 15 residues. Germline assignment: CDR1 KGHDR and CDR2 SFDVKD. Study-level findings and limits: Contracting clones localized mainly to CM and EM when CD4+ and mainly to EMRA when CD8+.

The receptor comes from a man aged 18-30 years who had mild COVID-19 (a few samples of this study predate the infection). Cell type and time point are not known. The chain combines TRBV24-1 with TRBJ2-1, with D perhaps assigned TRBD1 or TRBD2 (5 bases each). The sequencing sample was made of PBMCs or a T cell subset sorted from them (not recorded which). CDR3 nucleotides: TGTGCCACCAGTGATGGGACGGTGGACTACAATGAGCAGTTCTTC. Protein: CATSDGTVDYNEQFF.